This T cell receptor beta chain is from a study of T cells after yellow fever vaccination. Study background: Low-cell-number fractions were prepared with SMART-Seq v4 Ultra Low Input.

Each CDR3 protein is one row after TCRdb ran MiXCR on the 5' RACE reads. The sample contains 250,000 to 400,000 distinct CDR3 sequences, roughly 4.3% of which appear only once. In its sample, this clonotype was seen many times. The CDR3 is 16 residues long. The germline CDR1 and CDR2 sequences are SGHAT and FQDESV (reference sequence). V shed 1 base, J shed 0 bases, and the junction held 5 bases outside the gene matches. The TCR was taken from a man between 18 and 35 years old who received the YFV17D yellow fever vaccine. The gene calls are TRBV11-1 and TRBJ2-5, with 7 bases matching TRBD1. Source: PBMCs, taken 5 days after the yellow fever booster vaccination. As DNA, the CDR3 is TGTGCCAGCAGCTTAGGGGACAGCATAAACCAAGAGACCCAGTACTTC. The encoded protein is CASSLGDSINQETQYF.